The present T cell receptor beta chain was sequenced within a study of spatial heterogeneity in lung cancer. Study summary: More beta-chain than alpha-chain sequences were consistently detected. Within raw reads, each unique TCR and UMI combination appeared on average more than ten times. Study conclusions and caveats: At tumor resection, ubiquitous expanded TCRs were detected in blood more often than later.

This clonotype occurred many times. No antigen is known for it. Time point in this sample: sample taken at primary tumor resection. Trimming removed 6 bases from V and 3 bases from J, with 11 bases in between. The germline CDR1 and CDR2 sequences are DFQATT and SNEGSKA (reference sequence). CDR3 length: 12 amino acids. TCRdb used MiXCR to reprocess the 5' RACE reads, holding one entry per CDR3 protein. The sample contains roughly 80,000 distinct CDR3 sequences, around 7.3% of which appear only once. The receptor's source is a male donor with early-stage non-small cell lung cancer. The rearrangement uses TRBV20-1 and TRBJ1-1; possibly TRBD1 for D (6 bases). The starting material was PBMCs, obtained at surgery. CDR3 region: CSANREDTEAFF. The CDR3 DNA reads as TGCAGTGCCAACAGGGAAGACACTGAAGCTTTCTTT.